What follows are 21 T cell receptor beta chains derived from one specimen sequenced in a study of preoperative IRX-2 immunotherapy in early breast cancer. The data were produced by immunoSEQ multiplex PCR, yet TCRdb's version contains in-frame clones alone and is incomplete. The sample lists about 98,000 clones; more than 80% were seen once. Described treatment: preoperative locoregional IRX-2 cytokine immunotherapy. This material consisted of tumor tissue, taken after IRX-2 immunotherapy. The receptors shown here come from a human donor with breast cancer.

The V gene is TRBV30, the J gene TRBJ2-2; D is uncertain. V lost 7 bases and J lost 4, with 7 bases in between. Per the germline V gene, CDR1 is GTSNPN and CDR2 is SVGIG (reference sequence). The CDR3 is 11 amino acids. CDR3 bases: TGTGCCTACAAGTTCACCGGGGAGCTGTTTTTT. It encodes CAYKFTGELFF.

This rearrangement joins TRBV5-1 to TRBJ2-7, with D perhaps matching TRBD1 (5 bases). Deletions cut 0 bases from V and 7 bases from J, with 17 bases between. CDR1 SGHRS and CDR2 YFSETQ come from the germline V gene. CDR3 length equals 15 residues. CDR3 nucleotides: TGCGCCAGCAGCTTGGATAGGACACCCATGAGAGAGCAGTACTTC. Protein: CASSLDRTPMREQYF.

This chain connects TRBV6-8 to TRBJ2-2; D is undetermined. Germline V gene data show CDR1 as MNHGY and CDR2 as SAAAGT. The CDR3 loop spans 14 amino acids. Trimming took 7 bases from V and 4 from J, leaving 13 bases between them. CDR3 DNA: TGTGCCAGCAATTTAATATCTGGCACCGGGGAGCTGTTTTTT. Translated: CASNLISGTGELFF.

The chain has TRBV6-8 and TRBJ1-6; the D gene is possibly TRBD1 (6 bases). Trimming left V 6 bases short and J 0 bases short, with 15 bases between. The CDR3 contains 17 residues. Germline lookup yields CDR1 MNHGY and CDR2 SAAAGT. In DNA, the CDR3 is TGTGCCAGCAGGGTACAGGGAATAGACTCCTATAATTCACCCCTCCACTTT. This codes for CASRVQGIDSYNSPLHF.

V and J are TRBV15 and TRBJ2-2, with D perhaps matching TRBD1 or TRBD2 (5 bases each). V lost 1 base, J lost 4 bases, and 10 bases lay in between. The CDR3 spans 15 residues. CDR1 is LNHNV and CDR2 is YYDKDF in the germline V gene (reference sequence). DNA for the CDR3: TGTGCCACCAGCAGAGGGGGGAAAGGCACCGGGGAGCTGTTTTTT. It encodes CATSRGGKGTGELFF.

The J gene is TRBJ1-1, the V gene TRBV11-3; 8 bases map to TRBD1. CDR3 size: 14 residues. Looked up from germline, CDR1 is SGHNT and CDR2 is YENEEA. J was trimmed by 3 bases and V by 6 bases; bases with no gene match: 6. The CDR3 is CASSPRTGYTEAFF. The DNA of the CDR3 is TGTGCCAGCAGTCCTAGGACAGGGTACACTGAAGCTTTCTTT.

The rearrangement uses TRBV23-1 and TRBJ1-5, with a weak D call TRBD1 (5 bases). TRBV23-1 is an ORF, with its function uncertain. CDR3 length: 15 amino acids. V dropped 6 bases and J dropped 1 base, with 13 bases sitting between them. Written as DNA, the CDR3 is TGCGCCAGCAGCACCGGGACTCAGAGCAATCAGCCCCAGCATTTT. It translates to CASSTGTQSNQPQHF.

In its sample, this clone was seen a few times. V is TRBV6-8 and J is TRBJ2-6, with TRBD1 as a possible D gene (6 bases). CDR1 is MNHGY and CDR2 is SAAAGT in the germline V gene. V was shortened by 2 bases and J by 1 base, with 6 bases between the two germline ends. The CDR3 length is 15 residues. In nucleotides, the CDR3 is TGTGCCAGCAGTTACGGGACATCTGGGGCCAACGTCCTGACTTTC. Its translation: CASSYGTSGANVLTF.

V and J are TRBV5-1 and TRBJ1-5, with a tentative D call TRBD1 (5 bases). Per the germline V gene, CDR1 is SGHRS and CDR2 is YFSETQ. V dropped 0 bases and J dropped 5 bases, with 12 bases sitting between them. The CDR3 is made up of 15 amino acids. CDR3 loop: CASSLAQAYYQPQHF. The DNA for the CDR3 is TGCGCCAGCAGCTTGGCACAGGCTTACTATCAGCCCCAGCATTTT.

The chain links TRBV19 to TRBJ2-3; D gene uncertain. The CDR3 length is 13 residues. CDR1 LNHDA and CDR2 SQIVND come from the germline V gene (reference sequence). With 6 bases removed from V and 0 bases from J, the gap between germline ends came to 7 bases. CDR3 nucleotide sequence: TGTGCCAGTAGACCGTGGAGCACAGATACGCAGTATTTT. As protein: CASRPWSTDTQYF.

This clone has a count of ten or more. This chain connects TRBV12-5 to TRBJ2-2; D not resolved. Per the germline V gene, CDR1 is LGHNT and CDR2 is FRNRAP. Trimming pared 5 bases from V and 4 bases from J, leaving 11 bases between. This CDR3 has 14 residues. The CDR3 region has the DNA TGTGCTAGTGGTCCAAGAGGCGGCACCGGGGAGCTGTTTTTT. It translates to CASGPRGGTGELFF.

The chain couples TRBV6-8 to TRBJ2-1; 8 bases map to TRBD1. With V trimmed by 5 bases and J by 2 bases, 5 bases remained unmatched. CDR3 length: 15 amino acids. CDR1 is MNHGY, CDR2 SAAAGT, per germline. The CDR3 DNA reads TGTGCCAGCAGTCCATGGACAGGGACCTACAATGAGCAGTTCTTC. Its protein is CASSPWTGTYNEQFF.

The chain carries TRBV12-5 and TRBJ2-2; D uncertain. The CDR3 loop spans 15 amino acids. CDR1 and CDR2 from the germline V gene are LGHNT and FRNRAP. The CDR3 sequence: CATQTAIANTGELFF. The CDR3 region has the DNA TGTGCCACCCAAACAGCTATCGCGAACACCGGGGAGCTGTTTTTT.

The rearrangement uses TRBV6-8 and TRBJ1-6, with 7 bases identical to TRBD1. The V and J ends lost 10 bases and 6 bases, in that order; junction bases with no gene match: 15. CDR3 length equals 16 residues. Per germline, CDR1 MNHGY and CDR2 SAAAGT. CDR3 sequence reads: CAISRDGTDGNSPLHF. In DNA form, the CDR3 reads TGTGCCATCAGCCGAGACGGGACAGATGGTAATTCACCCCTCCACTTT.

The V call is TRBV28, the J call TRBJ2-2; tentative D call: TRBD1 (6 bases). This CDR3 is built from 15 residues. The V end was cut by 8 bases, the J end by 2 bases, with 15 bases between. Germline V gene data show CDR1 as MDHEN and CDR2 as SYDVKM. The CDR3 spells CASLLSRGNTGELFF. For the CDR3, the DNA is TGTGCCAGCTTACTTAGCAGGGGAAACACCGGGGAGCTGTTTTTT.

CDR3 protein: CASSSPMGETQYF. For the CDR3, the DNA is TGTGCCAGCAGTTCACCGATGGGAGAGACCCAGTACTTC. The rearrangement links TRBV6-8 to TRBJ2-5; no definite D call. CDR1 and CDR2 (germline): MNHGY, SAAAGT. This CDR3 contains 13 residues. V lost 4 bases and J lost 4, with 10 bases in between.

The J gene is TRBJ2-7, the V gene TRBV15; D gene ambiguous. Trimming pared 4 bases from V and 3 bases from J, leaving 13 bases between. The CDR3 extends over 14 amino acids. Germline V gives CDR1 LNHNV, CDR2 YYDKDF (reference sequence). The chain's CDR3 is CATSTQDGVYEQYF. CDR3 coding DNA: TGTGCCACCAGCACTCAGGACGGAGTCTACGAGCAGTACTTC. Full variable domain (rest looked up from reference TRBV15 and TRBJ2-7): DAMVIQNPRYQVTQFGKPVTLSCSQTLNHNVMYWYQQKSSQAPKLLFHYYDKDFNNEADTPDNFQSRRPNTSFCFLDIRSPGLGDTAMYLCATSTQDGVYEQYFGPGTRLTVT.

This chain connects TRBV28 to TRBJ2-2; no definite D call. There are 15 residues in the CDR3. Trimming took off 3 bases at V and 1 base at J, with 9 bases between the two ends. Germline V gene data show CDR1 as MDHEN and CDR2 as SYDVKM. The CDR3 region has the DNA TGTGCCAGCAGTTTCATGGACGGGAACACCGGGGAGCTGTTTTTT. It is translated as CASSFMDGNTGELFF.

CDR3 protein: CASSNSGRAFGYEQYF. In DNA, the CDR3 is TGTGCCAGCAGTAATAGCGGGAGGGCCTTCGGGTACGAGCAGTACTTC. The chain uses TRBV6-8 and TRBJ2-7, with 11 bases aligning to TRBD2. This CDR3 has 16 residues. Germline V gene sequence: CDR1 MNHGY, CDR2 SAAAGT. V shed 5 bases and J 4 bases; nucleotides not matched to a gene: 10.

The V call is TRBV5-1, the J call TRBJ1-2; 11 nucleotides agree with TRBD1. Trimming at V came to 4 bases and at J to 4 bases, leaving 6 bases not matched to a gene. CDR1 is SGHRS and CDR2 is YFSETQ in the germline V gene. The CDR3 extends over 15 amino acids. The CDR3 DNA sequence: TGCGCCAGCAGCCCTGAGGGACAGGGGGTCTATGGCTACACCTTC. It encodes CASSPEGQGVYGYTF.

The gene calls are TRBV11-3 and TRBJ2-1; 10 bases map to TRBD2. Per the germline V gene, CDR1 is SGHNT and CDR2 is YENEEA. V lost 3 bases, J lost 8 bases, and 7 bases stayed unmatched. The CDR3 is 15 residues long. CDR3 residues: CASSFLAGVLDEQFF. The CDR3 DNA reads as TGTGCCAGCAGCTTCCTAGCGGGAGTTTTGGATGAGCAGTTCTTC.